This T cell receptor beta chain was sequenced in a study of response to subunit inactivated influenza vaccine. With respect to this clonotype: The antigen remains undetermined.

The CDR3 runs to 16 residues. Trimming removed 1 base from V and 4 bases from J; junction bases left unmatched: 6. The germline V gene encodes CDR1 SGHAT and CDR2 FQNNGV. TCRdb re-analysed the RT-PCR reads in MiXCR, keeping a single row per CDR3 protein. This table has 800,000 or so distinct CDR3 sequences, 21% appearing once. Study-level findings and limits: That few new T cells are recruited by each seasonal influenza vaccination was the authors' suggestion.

This sequence originates from a man aged 45 to 65 who received an inactivated influenza vaccine. The material was PBMCs from blood, obtained 5 days after vaccination. This rearrangement joins TRBV11-2 to TRBJ2-2, with 7 bases identical to TRBD1. CDR3 in amino acids: CASSLVQGTPTGELFF. CDR3 coding DNA: TGTGCCAGCAGCTTAGTACAGGGGACCCCCACCGGGGAGCTGTTTTTT.